The next 18 T cell receptor beta chains were all read from a single sample in a study of blood T cell repertoires in COVID-19. The repertoire was sequenced with immunoSEQ multiplex PCR; TCRdb's copy has only in-frame clones and lacks some. Altogether over 200,000 clones are present, about 83% being singletons, with the ten largest covering roughly 8.2%. Sequencing used peripheral blood. Source of these receptors: a woman aged 50 to 60 with acute or convalescent COVID-19.

This chain uses TRBV19 with TRBJ1-2; D is uncertain. Trimming stripped 3 bases from V and 4 bases from J, with 6 bases between. This CDR3 has 12 residues. The germline V gene encodes CDR1 LNHDA and CDR2 SQIVND (reference sequence). The CDR3 loop reads CASSMRGYGYTF. Written as DNA, the CDR3 is TGTGCCAGTAGTATGCGTGGCTATGGCTACACCTTC.

The chain combines TRBV7-6 with TRBJ2-7, with 10 bases aligning to TRBD2. Per the germline V gene, CDR1 is SGHVS and CDR2 is FNYEAQ. The junction had 12 bases not matched to a gene; V was cut back by 3 bases and J by 4 bases. The CDR3 has 17 residues. The CDR3: CASSLDRSSGSGYEQYF. The CDR3 DNA sequence: TGTGCCAGCAGCTTGGACCGCTCTAGCGGGAGTGGATACGAGCAGTACTTC.

In DNA form, the CDR3 reads TGTGCCAGCAGCCCGCGGGAGGCTCAAGAGACCCAGTACTTC. As protein: CASSPREAQETQYF. This chain joins TRBV3-1 (or the pseudogene TRBV3-2) and TRBJ2-5; 8 bases agree with TRBD2. The CDR3 consists of 14 residues. The germline gives CDR1 LGHDT, CDR2 YNNKEL (reference sequence). V lost 4 bases and J lost 2; bases outside the gene matches: 3.

This clone occurred once. The chain carries TRBV7-6 and TRBJ1-2; 10 bases line up with TRBD1. The V and J ends lost 4 bases and 1 base, in that order; junction bases with no gene match: 3. CDR1 and CDR2 from the germline V gene are SGHVS and FNYEAQ. This CDR3 has 15 residues. CDR3 sequence: CASSSWDRGNYGYTF. The CDR3 coding sequence is TGTGCCAGCAGCTCTTGGGACAGGGGTAACTATGGCTACACCTTC.

The table lists this clone with a few counts. The rearrangement joins TRBV2 to TRBJ2-7; no definite D call. With 2 bases removed from V and 3 bases from J, the gap between germline ends came to 5 bases. The CDR3 has 12 residues. From germline, CDR1 is SNHLY and CDR2 FYNNEI. CDR3 bases: TGTGCCAGCAGTGAATCGTTCTACGAGCAGTACTTC. Translation: CASSESFYEQYF. Drawing the rest from reference TRBV2 and TRBJ2-7, the complete variable domain is EPEVTQTPSHQVTQMGQEVILRCVPISNHLYFYWYRQILGQKVEFLVSFYNNEISEKSEIFDDQFSVERPDGSNFTLKIRSTKLEDSAMYFCASSESFYEQYFGPGTRLTVT.

This sequence joins TRBV10-3 and TRBJ2-2; maybe TRBD2 (6 bases). The CDR3 is made up of 15 amino acids. Germline V gene lookup returns CDR1 ENHRY and CDR2 SYGVKD. Trimming took 5 bases from V and 4 from J, leaving 14 bases between them. The CDR3 DNA is TGTGCCATCAGTTCACCTAGCGAGGGCACCGGGGAGCTGTTTTTT. Translation: CAISSPSEGTGELFF.

The CDR3 sequence is CATSDPGLAGGPWETQYF. In nucleotides, the CDR3 is TGTGCCACCAGTGATCCAGGACTAGCGGGAGGGCCGTGGGAGACCCAGTACTTC. V gene TRBV24-1 combines with J gene TRBJ2-5; 15 nucleotides match TRBD2. Losses at the gene ends were 3 bases for V and 5 bases for J; bases not matched to a gene: 9. CDR3 length: 18 amino acids. Germline V lookup: CDR1 KGHDR, CDR2 SFDVKD.

This chain joins TRBV5-6 and TRBJ2-1; weak D call: TRBD1 (5 bases). V gave up 2 bases and J gave up 8 bases, with 14 bases separating them. The CDR3 contains 14 residues. Germline assignment: CDR1 SGHDT and CDR2 YYEEEE. The CDR3 spells CASSFVEQGYEQFF. In nucleotides, the CDR3 is TGTGCCAGCAGCTTCGTGGAGCAGGGCTATGAGCAGTTCTTC.

CDR3 residues: CASSMRGQGKGYTF. DNA of the CDR3: TGTGCCAGTAGTATGCGTGGACAGGGTAAAGGCTACACCTTC. The genes are TRBV19 and TRBJ1-2; 8 nucleotides match TRBD1. Trimming cost V 3 bases and J 8 bases; bases outside gene matches: 8. The V gene's germline CDR1 is LNHDA and CDR2 SQIVND (reference sequence). This CDR3 is built from 14 residues.

This clone was counted only a few times. The J gene is TRBJ2-2, the V gene TRBV27; a possible D gene is TRBD2 (6 bases). The germline V and J ends were trimmed by 5 bases and 7 bases, with 11 bases remaining between them. The CDR3 length is 13 residues. Germline V gene sequence: CDR1 MNHEY, CDR2 SMNVEV (reference sequence). CDR3 sequence: CASSPSRDGELFF. The CDR3, as DNA: TGTGCCAGCAGTCCCTCGCGGGACGGGGAGCTGTTTTTT.

The J gene is TRBJ1-1, the V gene TRBV5-1; weak D call: TRBD1 (5 bases). Germline V lookup: CDR1 SGHRS, CDR2 YFSETQ. This CDR3 spans 14 amino acids. The V end was cut by 3 bases, the J end by 5 bases, with 14 bases between. Here the CDR3 DNA reads TGCGCCAGCAGCTCCGGGGGGAGTGGAACTGAAGCTTTCTTT. Its protein is CASSSGGSGTEAFF.

This clone appeared once. The chain joins TRBV18 to TRBJ2-1; TRBD1 agrees at 11 bases. Per the germline V gene, CDR1 is KGHSH and CDR2 is LQKENI. CDR3 length: 14 amino acids. Losses at the gene ends were 3 bases for V and 6 bases for J; bases not matched to a gene: 1. CDR3 protein: CASSPGQGGNEQFF. CDR3 in DNA: TGTGCCAGCTCACCGGGACAGGGGGGCAATGAGCAGTTCTTC.

This clone appeared once. The V and J genes are TRBV20-1 and TRBJ1-2; TRBD1 agrees at 9 bases. Germline values: CDR1 DFQATT, CDR2 SNEGSKA (reference sequence). After removal of 3 bases from V and 14 bases from J, the junction contained 19 bases not matched to a gene. The CDR3 runs to 15 residues. CDR3 residues: CSASVSSEGTGMRTF. CDR3 nucleotides: TGCAGTGCTAGTGTTTCGTCCGAGGGGACAGGGATGAGGACCTTC.

V usage is TRBV12-3 or TRBV12-4 and J usage is TRBJ1-1; D may be TRBD1 (6 bases). The V end lost 5 bases, the J end lost 5 bases, and 12 bases lay between the germline ends. CDR3 length: 13 residues. The CDR3 bases are TGTGCCAGCAGTCACAGGGCTGGGACTGAAGCTTTCTTT. Translated: CASSHRAGTEAFF.

This clone was found once. The chain couples TRBV13 to TRBJ1-4; 8 positions match TRBD1. Germline assignment: CDR1 PRHDT and CDR2 FYEKMQ (reference sequence). The trim removed 4 bases at V and 2 bases at J, leaving 6 bases unmatched. CDR3 size: 16 residues. CDR3 nucleotide sequence: TGTGCCAGCAGCTCCCTGGGACAGGCCACTAATGAAAAACTGTTTTTT. This encodes CASSSLGQATNEKLFF.

The chain links TRBV5-1 to TRBJ2-7, with D unclear. V was shortened by 0 bases and J by 6 bases, with 13 bases between the two germline ends. There are 14 residues in the CDR3. Germline CDR1 SGHRS, CDR2 YFSETQ. CDR3: CASSLDPLVSEQYF. CDR3 sequence (DNA): TGCGCCAGCAGCTTGGACCCTTTAGTTTCCGAGCAGTACTTC.

The V and J genes are TRBV6-5 and TRBJ2-4; 7 nucleotides match TRBD1. J was trimmed by 9 bases and V by 2 bases; bases with no gene match: 10. This CDR3 is built from 15 residues. The V gene's germline CDR1 is MNHEY and CDR2 SVGAGI. In nucleotides, the CDR3 is TGTGCCAGCAGTTACACGGCGACAGGGAAGGGCATTCAGTACTTC. This translates into CASSYTATGKGIQYF.

The chain is built from TRBV19 and TRBJ2-3, with TRBD2 matching 7 bases. V lost 9 bases, J lost 6 bases, and 27 bases stayed unmatched. This CDR3 has 19 residues. Germline CDR1 and CDR2: LNHDA and SQIVND (reference sequence). The CDR3 here is CARTNRANGEGGPGDTQYF. The CDR3 nucleotides are TGTGCCAGAACTAACCGAGCAAACGGGGAGGGAGGGCCGGGGGATACGCAGTATTTT.